These T cell receptor beta chains were read from a single sample in a study of blood T cell repertoires in COVID-19. The data were produced by immunoSEQ multiplex PCR, yet TCRdb's version contains in-frame clones alone and is incomplete. The sample has roughly 250,000 clones, around 86% seen once; the top ten hold 12%. Sequencing input: peripheral blood. The receptors here all came from a woman aged 60-75 years with active or convalescent COVID-19. Both conserved end residues are part of each CDR3. Each record gives: V gene, D gene, J gene, clone size, CDR3 DNA, CDR3 protein. D genes are given only for firm matches. Rows may omit the clone size; those that give it use once, few, many or a size class.

TRBV7-2,NA,TRBJ2-2,NA,TGTGCCAGCAGCTTGAGGACAGGGCGGGGGACCGGGGAGCTGTTTTTT,CASSLRTGRGTGELFF
TRBV7-9,TRBD2,TRBJ2-7,few,TGTGCCAGCAGCTTATATAGCGGGGGCCTCTCCTACGAGCAGTACTTC,CASSLYSGGLSYEQYF
TRBV7-3,NA,TRBJ1-1,few,TGTGCCAGCAGCTTCGGGGAGGTCACTGAAGCTTTCTTT,CASSFGEVTEAFF
TRBV19,NA,TRBJ2-6,NA,TGTGCCAGTAGTACAGCGGTTGGGGCCAACGTCCTGACTTTC,CASSTAVGANVLTF
TRBV7-2,TRBD1,TRBJ1-1,NA,TGTGCCAGCAGCTTAGCGGGACAGGAAACTGAAGCTTTCTTT,CASSLAGQETEAFF
TRBV20-1,NA,TRBJ1-1,NA,TGCAGTGCTAGTCTGCGGGACCCCGAAGCTTTCTTT,CSASLRDPEAFF
TRBV19,NA,TRBJ1-5,NA,TGTGCCAGTAGTATAACGGGGGGCACGGGCAATCAGCCCCAGCATTTT,CASSITGGTGNQPQHF
TRBV27,NA,TRBJ1-5,NA,TGTGCCAGCAGTCGACCACGGGGGGAAGGCTATCAGCCCCAGCATTTT,CASSRPRGEGYQPQHF
TRBV2,NA,TRBJ2-7,NA,TGTGCCAGCAGCCGCTCCTACGAGCAGTACTTC,CASSRSYEQYF
TRBV19,TRBD1,TRBJ1-5,NA,TGTGCCAGTAGTGTCCAGGGGGCGGGCAATCAGCCCCAGCATTTT,CASSVQGAGNQPQHF
TRBV30,NA,TRBJ1-5,NA,TGTGCCTGGAGTGGGCAGGCCCGCAATCAGCCCCAGCATTTT,CAWSGQARNQPQHF
TRBV29-1,NA,TRBJ2-7,NA,TGCAGCGTTGGAGGGCCAAGGTCCTACGAGCAGTACTTC,CSVGGPRSYEQYF
TRBV6-5,NA,TRBJ2-7,NA,TGTGCCAGCAGTTACGGGGGCTCGGGGGGAACCGAGCAGTACTTC,CASSYGGSGGTEQYF
TRBV6-5,NA,TRBJ2-7,NA,TGTGCCAGCAGTTACGCGACAGACTCCTACGAGCAGTACTTC,CASSYATDSYEQYF
TRBV5-1,NA,TRBJ2-2,few,TGCGCCAGCAGCTTGGGAGGGGGTTCCGGGGAGCTGTTTTTT,CASSLGGGSGELFF
TRBV7-2,TRBD1,TRBJ2-7,NA,TGTGCCAGCAGCTTTCAGCCAAAAACAGGGGCCTACGAGCAGTACTTC,CASSFQPKTGAYEQYF
TRBV30,NA,TRBJ2-7,NA,TGTGCCTGGAGCGAGAACTCCTACGAGCAGTACTTC,CAWSENSYEQYF
TRBV28,TRBD2,TRBJ2-7,NA,TGTGCCAGCAGTCCTAGCGGGGGGTGGAACGAGCAGTACTTC,CASSPSGGWNEQYF
TRBV15,NA,TRBJ1-1,NA,TGTGCCACCAGCAGGGTTGTGGGGGCACGCACTGAAGCTTTCTTT,CATSRVVGARTEAFF
TRBV2,NA,TRBJ1-6,once,TGTGCCAGCAGTGATACGGGGGGGTATTCACCCCTCCACTTT,CASSDTGGYSPLHF
TRBV1,NA,TRBJ2-2,NA,TGCACCAGCAGCCAAGATCTCGCTAGCGGGGAAGGCACCGGGGAGCTGTTTTTT,CTSSQDLASGEGTGELFF
TRBV2,NA,TRBJ2-5,NA,TGTGCCAGCAATACGAGGGCGTCGGTAGGAGAGACCCAGTACTTC,CASNTRASVGETQYF
TRBV3-1/TRBV3-2,TRBD1,TRBJ1-5,NA,TGTGCCAGCAGCCCGCACAGGGGGGAGACGAATCAGCCCCAGCATTTT,CASSPHRGETNQPQHF
TRBV4-1,NA,TRBJ1-1,NA,TGCGCCAGCAGCCACCCTAACCAGGGCCCGAACACTGAAGCTTTCTTT,CASSHPNQGPNTEAFF
TRBV19,NA,TRBJ2-6,NA,TGTGCCAGTAGTATCGTCTCAGGCGCTGGGGCCAACGTCCTGACTTTC,CASSIVSGAGANVLTF
TRBV9,TRBD1,TRBJ1-2,NA,TGTGCCAGCAGCGTAGACAGGGGGCCCTATGGCTACACCTTC,CASSVDRGPYGYTF
TRBV5-1,TRBD1,TRBJ2-3,NA,TGCGCCAGCAGCTGGGGACAGGGTTTTACAGATACGCAGTATTTT,CASSWGQGFTDTQYF
TRBV21-1,NA,TRBJ2-5,once,TGTGCCAGCACCACCGCGGGACTAGCGGGGGGGGAGACCCAGTACTTC,CASTTAGLAGGETQYF
TRBV5-6,NA,TRBJ1-2,NA,TGTGCCAGCAGCTTTCTAGGGGAAAACTATGGCTACACCTTC,CASSFLGENYGYTF
TRBV10-3,NA,TRBJ2-5,NA,TGTGCCATCAGTGAGGCACGGGGTCTACAAGAGACCCAGTACTTC,CAISEARGLQETQYF
TRBV12-2,NA,TRBJ2-3,NA,TGTGCAAGTCGCTTCCGCGGGGGGCCCCCAGATACGCAGTATTTT,CASRFRGGPPDTQYF
TRBV5-5,TRBD1,TRBJ1-3,few,TGTGCCAGCAGCTTGGTGCCGGGACAGGGAAACACCATATATTTT,CASSLVPGQGNTIYF
TRBV5-1,NA,TRBJ2-7,NA,TGCGCCAGCAGCTTGGGACAAGCAACCTACGAGCAGTACTTC,CASSLGQATYEQYF
TRBV19,TRBD2,TRBJ2-7,NA,TGTGCCAGTAGTAAATTAGCGGGGACCCCCTACGAGCAGTACTTC,CASSKLAGTPYEQYF
TRBV7-3,TRBD1,TRBJ1-1,NA,TGTGCCAGCAGTTCTTCCGGGACAGGGGGCCTTAGGATGAACACTGAAGCTTTCTTT,CASSSSGTGGLRMNTEAFF
TRBV29-1,TRBD1,TRBJ1-5,few,TGCAGCGATATGGGACAGGGCTGTCAGCCCCAGCATTTT,CSDMGQGCQPQHF
TRBV7-2,NA,TRBJ1-1,NA,TGTGCCAGCAGCTTAGCCAGGGGGAACACTGAAGCTTTCTTT,CASSLARGNTEAFF
TRBV2,TRBD2,TRBJ2-7,few,TGTGCCATCACGACTAGCGGCTACGAGCAGTACTTC,CAITTSGYEQYF
TRBV27,TRBD1,TRBJ2-5,NA,TGTGCCAGCAGTTTATCCCCCGGGACAGCATGGGAGACCCAGTACTTC,CASSLSPGTAWETQYF
TRBV27,NA,TRBJ1-2,NA,TGTGCCAGCAGTTCGCGCGCGGGACGAGGCGTGAACTATGGCTACACCTTC,CASSSRAGRGVNYGYTF